The 14 T cell receptor beta chains below come from one sample, sequenced in a study of blood T cells in healthy people across ages. The second PCR ran roughly 7 to 12 cycles with a sample-barcoded 5' primer and J-beta primers. TCRdb fed the 5' RACE reads into MiXCR, producing one record per CDR3 protein. The data contain 1.5 million to 2 million distinct CDR3 sequences, 40% to 55% of them singletons. The sample was blood. The receptor source for this set is a woman in her forties in good health.

This clonotype was seen a handful of times. The rearrangement links TRBV4-1 to TRBJ2-4; tentatively, D is TRBD1 (5 bases). The CDR3 contains 16 residues. Trimming left V 0 bases short and J 0 bases short, with 9 bases between. Germline V gives CDR1 MGHRA, CDR2 YSYEKL. The CDR3 DNA is TGCGCCAGCAGCCAAGACAGGGAACTAGCCAAAAACATTCAGTACTTC. Its translation is CASSQDRELAKNIQYF.

This clonotype was recorded at least ten times. The chain links TRBV3-1 to TRBJ2-7, with D perhaps matching TRBD1 (5 bases). Germline CDR1 is LGHDT and CDR2 is YNNKEL (reference sequence). Trimming cost V 0 bases and J 3 bases, with 15 bases left between them. The CDR3 is made up of 16 amino acids. The CDR3 is CASSQEGGRAGYEQYF. The CDR3, as DNA: TGTGCCAGCAGCCAAGAGGGCGGCAGGGCAGGCTACGAGCAGTACTTC.

This chain joins TRBV7-2 and TRBJ2-4; 11 nucleotides agree with TRBD2. Gene TRBJ2-5 matches the end of the DNA better, so the J call may be wrong. The CDR3 totals 18 residues. Germline CDR1 SGHTA, CDR2 FQGNSA. Here the CDR3 reads CASSLGLRLAGLSETQYF. In DNA, the CDR3 is TGTGCCAGCAGCTTAGGTCTCAGACTAGCGGGGCTATCGGAGACCCAGTACTTC.

This clonotype was observed a few times. The chain carries TRBV7-2 and TRBJ2-4; D is perhaps TRBD1 (5 bases). The end of the DNA aligns better with TRBJ2-7, so the J call may be wrong. Germline assignment: CDR1 SGHTA and CDR2 FQGNSA. The CDR3 totals 14 residues. Here the CDR3 DNA reads TGTGCCAGCAGCTTACCCAGACAGAAGGGCGAGCAGTACTTC. The encoded protein is CASSLPRQKGEQYF.

This sequence joins TRBV20-1 and TRBJ2-5, with a possible D match to TRBD2 (5 bases). The V gene's germline CDR1 is DFQATT and CDR2 SNEGSKA (reference sequence). V lost 2 bases and J 5 bases, leaving 9 bases between the germline ends. The CDR3 is made up of 12 amino acids. The CDR3 loop is CSARQRGETQYF. DNA of the CDR3: TGCAGTGCTAGACAGAGAGGGGAGACCCAGTACTTC.

The chain links TRBV6-1 to TRBJ2-1, with D perhaps TRBD1 or TRBD2 (5 bases each). V gave up 6 bases and J gave up 8 bases, with 14 bases separating them. The CDR3 runs 13 residues. Germline CDR1 is MNHNS and CDR2 is SASEGT. CDR3 loop: CASRDRDRYEQFF. For the CDR3, the DNA is TGTGCCAGCAGGGACCGGGACCGATATGAGCAGTTCTTC.

DNA of the CDR3: TGTGCCAGCAGCGCCGGGACAGGTCACTACAATGAGCAGTTCTTC. It codes for CASSAGTGHYNEQFF. This sequence joins TRBV5-6 and TRBJ2-1; 8 nucleotides agree with TRBD1. The CDR3 length is 15 residues. With V trimmed by 4 bases and J by 3 bases, 6 bases remained unmatched. Looked up from germline, CDR1 is SGHDT and CDR2 is YYEEEE.

The gene calls are TRBV2 and TRBJ1-5, with a weak D call TRBD1 (5 bases). The CDR3 length is 15 residues. Looked up from germline, CDR1 is SNHLY and CDR2 is FYNNEI. The V gene lost 6 bases and the J gene lost 0 bases, with 12 bases spanning the gap. In DNA form, the CDR3 reads TGTGCCAGCAGACCACAGGAACATAGCAATCAGCCCCAGCATTTT. Protein: CASRPQEHSNQPQHF.

The V and J genes are TRBV20-1 and TRBJ2-1; D is ambiguous. V lost 6 bases and J lost 8, with 20 bases in between. The CDR3 loop spans 14 amino acids. Germline V gives CDR1 DFQATT, CDR2 SNEGSKA (reference sequence). The CDR3 sequence is CSAPPAWLTHEQFF. The CDR3 nucleotides are TGCAGTGCACCACCCGCGTGGCTTACCCATGAGCAGTTCTTC.

This clonotype came up a few times. Here the CDR3 DNA reads TGTGCCAGCAGCCCTGCGCCGACTAGCGGTGCCCACGAGCAGTACTTC. As protein: CASSPAPTSGAHEQYF. This rearrangement joins TRBV7-2 to TRBJ2-7; 9 bases line up with TRBD2. Unmatched junction bases numbered 13, after V lost 5 bases and J lost 5 bases. CDR3 size: 16 residues. Germline CDR1 reads SGHTA; CDR2 reads FQGNSA.

In regard to this clonotype: A much larger clone sits a single nucleotide away, making a read error possible. The CDR3 carries no conserved terminal phenylalanine or tryptophan, so it likely arises from a read error. V usage is TRBV6-2 or TRBV6-3 and J usage is TRBJ2-7, with D perhaps matching TRBD1 (5 bases). CDR3 size: 14 residues. The germline V gene encodes CDR1 MNHEY and CDR2 SVGEGT. V shed 7 bases and J shed 4 bases, with 17 bases lying between them. CDR3 in amino acids: CASNPTGGIYEQYS. The CDR3 nucleotides read TGTGCCAGCAACCCCACAGGTGGGATATACGAGCAGTACTCC.

This chain links TRBV9 with TRBJ2-1; 9 bases line up with TRBD2. J lost 5 bases, V lost 2 bases, and 5 bases had no gene match. CDR3 length: 15 amino acids. Germline CDR1 SGDLS, CDR2 YYNGEE. This chain's CDR3 is CASSVLAGFHNEQFF. The CDR3 DNA sequence: TGTGCCAGCAGCGTTCTAGCGGGGTTCCACAATGAGCAGTTCTTC.

The genes are TRBV29-1 and TRBJ1-2; D not certain. This CDR3 contains 14 residues. Trimming shortened V by 4 bases and J by 1 base, and 13 bases separated the two germline ends. The V gene's germline CDR1 is SQVTM and CDR2 ANQGSEA. The CDR3 region has the DNA TGCAGCGTTGGCGTCGCAGGACTTAACTATGGCTACACCTTC. Its translation is CSVGVAGLNYGYTF.

This clonotype was counted a single time. This chain connects TRBV16 to TRBJ2-7; D is unresolved. The J call may be faulty, since TRBJ2-5 better matches the DNA end. This CDR3 has 14 amino acids. Germline V gene lookup returns CDR1 KGHSY and CDR2 FQNENV. The CDR3 loop reads CASSQSPGWETQYF. CDR3 DNA sequence: TGTGCCAGCAGCCAATCACCGGGTTGGGAGACCCAGTACTTC.